The rows below give T cell receptor beta chains drawn from one sample of a study of glioma-infiltrating T cells. TCRdb itself ran the multiplex PCR reads through MiXCR, one entry per CDR3 protein. Among about 93,000 distinct CDR3 sequences, approximately 40% were seen once, and the ten largest hold less than 45%. Material for sequencing was glioma tissue, nonneoplastic brain tissue, or PBMCs (not recorded which). These receptors came from a human donor with low-grade glioma or glioblastoma, undergoing nonglioma brain surgery, or in good health (not recorded which). CDR3s include the opening cysteine and the closing phenylalanine or tryptophan. Fields, in order: V gene, CDR3 protein.

TRBV29-1 CSVEGSGYNEQFF
TRBV6-2/TRBV6-3 CASSCYTSAIYNERFF
TRBV6-1 CASTRGQAQNQPQHF
TRBV7-3 CASSLRVGGDEQYF
TRBV18 CASSPIRQSIQETQYF
TRBV3-1 CASSQVQGFNNEQFF
TRBV3-1 CASSLWDSLNEQYF
TRBV7-2 CASSLGLAEQFF
TRBV2 CASAPSGSNVLTF
TRBV5-1 CASSLGEGFYNEQFF
TRBV2 CASCETSGTAATQYF
TRBV20-1 CSARGDREGTEAFF
TRBV19 CASSIRGTGELFF
TRBV7-2 CVSSPPGGATGEQYF
TRBV20-1 CSARPAGRNYQPQHF
TRBV11-3 CASSLDGKETQYF
TRBV5-5 CASSFIAGMRTDTQYF
TRBV7-2 CASSSRTGDGSTEAFF
TRBV5-6 CASSLRMNPYEQYF
TRBV5-4 CASSPGLVTYEQYF
TRBV20-1 CSAREGRGDEYGYTF
TRBV6-1 CAGADREGYEQHF
TRBV20-1 CSARRLEVQETQYF
TRBV20-1 CSATQPTSSLSYEQYF
TRBV24-1 CATAGAPLRDEQFF
TRBV19 CASSITGTSSPLHF
TRBV7-8 CASSLVGRGSTGELFF